This entry describes one TCR beta chain. Its specificity is unknown. The data stem from a study of T-cell reconstitution after alpha-beta-depleted transplantation in children. The study, taken as a whole, reports: Surviving thymic progenitors and recipient T cells were the source of high TCRbeta diversity at day 60 in some patients.

The library targeted TCRbeta and was prepared with unique molecular identifiers. Each CDR3 protein gets one entry after TCRdb re-called the PCR reads with MiXCR. This sample has about 580,000 distinct CDR3 sequences, with under 30% found just once. With V trimmed by 2 bases and J by 4 bases, 11 bases remained unmatched. Germline assignment: CDR1 MNHEY and CDR2 SVGEGT. The CDR3 contains 18 residues. The chain couples TRBV6-2 or TRBV6-3 to TRBJ2-1; 10 nucleotides match TRBD2. Material: PBMCs, mostly from graft donor cells, obtained 360 days after TCRalphabeta/CD19-depleted stem cell transplant. The sequence was collected from a boy in the first two years of life who had a stem cell transplant for acute myeloid leukemia, so the T cells may come from the graft donor. The chain's CDR3 is CASSYALAGPVLYNEQFF. In DNA, the CDR3 is TGTGCCAGCAGTTACGCACTAGCGGGGCCCGTATTATACAATGAGCAGTTCTTC.